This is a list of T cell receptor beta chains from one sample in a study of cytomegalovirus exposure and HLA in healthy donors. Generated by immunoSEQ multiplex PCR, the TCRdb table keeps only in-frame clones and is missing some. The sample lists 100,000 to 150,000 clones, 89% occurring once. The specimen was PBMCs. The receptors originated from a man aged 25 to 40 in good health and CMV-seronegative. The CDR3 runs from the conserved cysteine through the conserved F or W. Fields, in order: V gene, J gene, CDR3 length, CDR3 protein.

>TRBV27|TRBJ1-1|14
CASSLTGRTGEAFF
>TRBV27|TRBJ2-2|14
CATTSGGPFGELFF
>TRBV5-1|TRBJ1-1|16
CASSLGDTPLNTEAFF
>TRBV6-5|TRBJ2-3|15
CASSPPRAGADTQYF
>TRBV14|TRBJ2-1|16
CASSQDKWTGFNEQFF
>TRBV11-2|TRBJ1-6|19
CASSAQTPRTGEGGSPLHF
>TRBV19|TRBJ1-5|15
CASSRAGGTNQPQHF
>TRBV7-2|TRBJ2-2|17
CASSLGTGGWTTGELFF
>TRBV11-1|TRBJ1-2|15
CASSLEVVGNYGYTF
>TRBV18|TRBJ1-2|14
CASSPAGQGAFYTF
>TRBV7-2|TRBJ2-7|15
CASSPPGGSIYEQYF
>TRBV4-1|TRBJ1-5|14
CASSSARGYQPQHF
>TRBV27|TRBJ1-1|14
CASRQTGDHTEAFF
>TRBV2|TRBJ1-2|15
CASSSVDRAHYGYTF
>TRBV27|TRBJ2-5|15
CASSYGTSGEETQYF
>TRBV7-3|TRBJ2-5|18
CASSSQPPLAGGQETQYF
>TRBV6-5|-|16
CASSYDRGLAYNEQFF
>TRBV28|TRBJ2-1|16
CASSSGGAYPYNEQFF
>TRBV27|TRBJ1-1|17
CASSPRWGQGTNTEAFF
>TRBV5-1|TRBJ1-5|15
CASSLGADRSQPQHF
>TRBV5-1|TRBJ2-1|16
CASSLAGGGRSNEQFF
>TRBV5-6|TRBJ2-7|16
CASSFPTGGGYYEQYF
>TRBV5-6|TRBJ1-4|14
CASKRQGSNEKLFF
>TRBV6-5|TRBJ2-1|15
CASSYRGSIGNEQFF
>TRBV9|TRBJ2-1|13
CASSVGGDNEQFF
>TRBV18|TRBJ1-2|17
CASSPAGTGYTNYGYTF
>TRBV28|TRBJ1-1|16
CASTQGARVGNTEAFF
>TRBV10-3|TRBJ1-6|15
CAIRGDTKYNSPLHF
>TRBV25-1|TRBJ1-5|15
CASSKTGEGNQPQHF
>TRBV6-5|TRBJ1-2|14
CASSFLTGDDGYTF
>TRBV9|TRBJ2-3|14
CASSSLALQDTQYF
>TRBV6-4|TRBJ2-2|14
CASSDTGGGGELFF
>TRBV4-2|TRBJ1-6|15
CASSRVGVVNSPLHF
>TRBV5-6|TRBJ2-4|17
CASSLWDRFLAKNIQYF
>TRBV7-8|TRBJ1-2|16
CASSVTAPQGDYGYTF
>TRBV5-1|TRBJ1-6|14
CASRSRGQNSPLHF
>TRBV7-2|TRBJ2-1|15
CASSSGTGSVNEQFF
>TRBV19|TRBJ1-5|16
CASSIVSWSSNQPQHF
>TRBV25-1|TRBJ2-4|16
CASSPTWYRGADIQYF
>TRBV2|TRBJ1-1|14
CASSAGGWNTEAFF
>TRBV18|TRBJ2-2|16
CASSPISGELTGELFF
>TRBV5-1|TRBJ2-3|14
CASSLGGPTDTQYF
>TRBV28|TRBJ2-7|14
CASTSGQGYYEQYF
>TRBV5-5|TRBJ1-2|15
CASSLGQGIDYGYTF
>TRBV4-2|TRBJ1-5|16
CASSQEWAYSNQPQHF
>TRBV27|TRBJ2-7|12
CASSLTGHEQYF
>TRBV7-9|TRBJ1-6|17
CASRNYGTVLNNSPLHF
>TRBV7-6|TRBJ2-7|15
CASSLAEDRTYEQYF
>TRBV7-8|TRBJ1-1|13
CASSLWDRDSAFF
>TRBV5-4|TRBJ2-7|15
CASSYTGTGDYEQYF
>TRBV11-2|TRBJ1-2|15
CASSLSLGRNYGYTF
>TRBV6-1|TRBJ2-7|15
CASRASGGGFYEQYF
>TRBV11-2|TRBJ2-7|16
CASSPTPGTGFYEQYF
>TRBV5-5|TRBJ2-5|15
CASSLAGHLQETQYF
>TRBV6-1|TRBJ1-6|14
CASSDLDGGAPLHF
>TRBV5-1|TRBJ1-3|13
CASSLPDGNTIYF
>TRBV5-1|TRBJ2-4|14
CASSLSQGLNIQYF
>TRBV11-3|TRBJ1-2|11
CASGQGAGYTF
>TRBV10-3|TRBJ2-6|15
CAIRRGLSGANVLTF